One and the same sample provided the 27 T cell receptor beta chains below, sequenced in a study of blood T cell repertoires in COVID-19 (TCRdb year 2020). Library generation was performed with the immunoSEQ multiplex PCR assay. Here the immuneACCESS table is served through TCRdb, limited to in-frame sequences with V and J called. Missing clones are a known gap in these copies; in checked studies unresolved V genes cover under half, and the rest lacks a known reason. The sample profile shows 260,000 or so clones; about 85% of them were found once. About 2.3% of the sample is held by the ten biggest clonotypes. Sequencing was done on a sample of PBMCs or T cells enriched from blood (not recorded which). These receptors all stem from a woman aged 45-59 years who had recovered from COVID-19.

The chain joins TRBV7-9 to TRBJ2-5; 8 bases are a match to TRBD1. Germline CDR1 is SEHNR and CDR2 is FQNEAQ (reference sequence). This CDR3 region has 14 residues. Trimming removed 6 bases from V and 1 base from J; junction bases left unmatched: 4. CDR3 in DNA: TGTGCCAGCAGGTCGGACAGGGTCCAAGAGACCCAGTACTTC. It is translated as CASRSDRVQETQYF.

The V and J genes are TRBV21-1 and TRBJ2-7; the listed D gene, TRBD2, was not tested against the DNA. TRBV21-1 is an annotated pseudogene. The CDR3 runs to 13 residues. This CDR3 is CASSKPAGSGQYF. CDR3 nucleotides: TGTGCCAGCAGCAAACCGGCTGGGAGTGGGCAGTACTTC.

This clone was seen at least ten times. The genes are TRBV6-5 and TRBJ2-2; D perhaps matches TRBD2 (5 bases). V was clipped by 6 bases and J by 6 bases, with 17 bases between them. Germline-derived CDR1 and CDR2 are MNHEY and SVGAGI. CDR3 size: 15 residues. The CDR3 sequence: CASRAEPGSSGELFF. The CDR3 nucleotides are TGTGCCAGCAGGGCAGAGCCGGGGAGCTCCGGGGAGCTGTTTTTT.

CDR3 region: CATSDGTRHSNQPQHF. The CDR3 DNA sequence: TGTGCCACCAGTGACGGTACCAGACATAGCAATCAGCCCCAGCATTTT. V and J are TRBV24-1 and TRBJ1-5, with no clear D. CDR3 length: 16 amino acids. Germline V gives CDR1 KGHDR, CDR2 SFDVKD. V dropped 4 bases and J dropped 0 bases, with 12 bases sitting between them.

V is TRBV2 and J is TRBJ2-3; possibly TRBD2 for D (5 bases). The germline gives CDR1 SNHLY, CDR2 FYNNEI. The length of the CDR3 is 14 residues. V was clipped by 7 bases and J by 0 bases, with 11 bases between them. In nucleotides, the CDR3 is TGTGCCAGCATCGGGGATACTAGCACAGATACGCAGTATTTT. Amino acids: CASIGDTSTDTQYF.

The sample holds a few counts of this clone. The chain is built from TRBV7-8 and TRBJ2-7; 8 bases are shared with TRBD1. The CDR3 is made up of 14 amino acids. Trimming removed 6 bases from V and 6 bases from J; junction bases left unmatched: 10. CDR1 and CDR2 (germline): SGHVS, FQNEAQ. CDR3 nucleotides: TGTGCCAGCAGTTCAAATCAGGGGGCAAGCGAGCAGTACTTC. Its translation is CASSSNQGASEQYF.

The V and J genes are TRBV6-5 and TRBJ1-5, with 7 bases identical to TRBD1. CDR1 MNHEY and CDR2 SVGAGI come from the germline V gene. The CDR3 has 13 amino acids. The ends lost 4 bases at V and 6 bases at J; junction bases unmatched: 3. The CDR3 DNA follows: TGTGCCAGCAGTTCCAGGGGGAGTCAGCCCCAGCATTTT. Residues: CASSSRGSQPQHF.

This clone appeared a few times. The chain carries TRBV7-8 and TRBJ1-2, with D maybe TRBD1 (6 bases). Germline CDR1 is SGHVS and CDR2 is FQNEAQ. This CDR3 has 15 amino acids. V was shortened by 5 bases and J by 5 bases, with 18 bases between the two germline ends. The CDR3 region is CASSLTRQAAYGYTF. The CDR3 nucleotides are TGTGCCAGCAGCCTAACCCGACAGGCGGCTTATGGCTACACCTTC.

Here the CDR3 reads CASSSALLAGTYEQYF. DNA for the CDR3: TGTGCCAGCAGTTCTGCGCTTCTAGCGGGAACCTACGAGCAGTACTTC. The chain couples TRBV6-5 to TRBJ2-7; TRBD2 agrees at 9 bases. After removal of 4 bases from V and 2 bases from J, the junction contained 9 bases not matched to a gene. This CDR3 region has 16 residues. Per germline, CDR1 MNHEY and CDR2 SVGAGI.

The chain combines TRBV5-1 with TRBJ2-2; D ambiguous. V was trimmed by 4 bases and J by 0 bases, leaving 10 bases between them. The V gene's germline CDR1 is SGHRS and CDR2 YFSETQ. The CDR3 totals 15 residues. CDR3 amino acids: CASSPLSANTGELFF. The CDR3, as DNA: TGCGCCAGCAGCCCGTTGTCGGCGAACACCGGGGAGCTGTTTTTT.

The J gene is TRBJ1-2, the V gene TRBV5-6; no clear D gene. The length of the CDR3 is 11 residues. Trimming stripped 4 bases from V and 5 bases from J, with 6 bases between. Germline CDR1 is SGHDT and CDR2 is YYEEEE. CDR3 bases: TGTGCCAGCAGCGCGGGATATGGCTACACCTTC. It codes for CASSAGYGYTF.

The rearrangement joins TRBV11-2 to TRBJ2-3; D is ambiguous. The CDR3 totals 12 residues. Germline V CDR1 and CDR2: SGHAT, FQNNGV. Trimming removed 5 bases from V and 2 bases from J, with 5 bases in between. CDR3 sequence reads: CASSPSTDTQYF. The CDR3 region has the DNA TGTGCCAGCAGCCCCTCCACAGATACGCAGTATTTT.

CDR3 coding DNA: TGTGCCAGCAGTTACTCGCTATACACCGGGGAGCTGTTTTTT. Translation: CASSYSLYTGELFF. The rearrangement joins TRBV6-5 to TRBJ2-2; D is uncertain. Trimming took 0 bases from V and 3 from J, leaving 5 bases between them. Looked up from germline, CDR1 is MNHEY and CDR2 is SVGAGI. The CDR3 is made up of 14 amino acids.

This rearrangement joins TRBV28 to TRBJ2-7; 10 bases line up with TRBD2. V lost 6 bases to trimming and J lost 2 bases; unmatched junction nucleotides: 4. The CDR3 spans 14 residues. Germline V gene data show CDR1 as MDHEN and CDR2 as SYDVKM. The CDR3 DNA follows: TGTGCCAGCAGAACTAGCGGGATCCCCTACGAGCAGTACTTC. This encodes CASRTSGIPYEQYF. The complete variable domain, with remaining parts taken from reference TRBV28 and TRBJ2-7, reads DVKVTQSSRYLVKRTGEKVFLECVQDMDHENMFWYRQDPGLGLRLIYFSYDVKMKEKGDIPEGYSVSREKKERFSLILESASTNQTSMYLCASRTSGIPYEQYFGPGTRLTVT.

The chain has TRBV29-1 and TRBJ2-2, with TRBD1 matching over 7 bases. Losses at the gene ends were 6 bases for V and 0 bases for J; bases not matched to a gene: 1. The CDR3 runs 13 residues. Germline CDR1 and CDR2: SQVTM and ANQGSEA. As DNA, the CDR3 is TGCAGCGTGGGGACAGCGAACACCGGGGAGCTGTTTTTT. It codes for CSVGTANTGELFF.

The genes are TRBV5-4 and TRBJ2-7, with a possible D match to TRBD1 (5 bases). CDR3 size: 16 residues. V dropped 0 bases and J dropped 5 bases, with 18 bases sitting between them. Germline V gives CDR1 SGHNT, CDR2 YYREEE (reference sequence). The DNA of the CDR3 is TGTGCCAGCAGCTTGGGGGGCCAGGCAGGGTCCCACGAGCAGTACTTC. Translation gives CASSLGGQAGSHEQYF.

CDR3 sequence (DNA): TGTGCCAGCAGCCCGAGACAGGGGCCCTACGAGCAGTACTTC. Amino acids: CASSPRQGPYEQYF. The chain couples TRBV5-8 to TRBJ2-7, with 8 bases identical to TRBD1. The CDR3 is made up of 14 amino acids. Per germline, CDR1 SGHTS and CDR2 YDEGEE. The trim removed 4 bases at V and 2 bases at J, leaving 5 bases unmatched.

V usage is TRBV2 and J usage is TRBJ2-7; 7 bases align to TRBD2. V lost 6 bases and J lost 5; bases outside the gene matches: 7. Germline CDR1 is SNHLY and CDR2 is FYNNEI. The CDR3 length is 13 residues. The CDR3 DNA reads TGTGCCAGCAGGTTAGGACTAGTCAACGAGCAGTACTTC. It specifies CASRLGLVNEQYF.

This clone appeared once. The genes are TRBV5-4 and TRBJ1-1; D is possibly TRBD1 (5 bases). This CDR3 contains 14 residues. Trimming shortened V by 5 bases and J by 1 base, and 12 bases separated the two germline ends. The V gene's germline CDR1 is SGHNT and CDR2 YYREEE (reference sequence). For the CDR3, the DNA is TGTGCCAGCAGGTCGGGTGGGGCGAACACTGAAGCTTTCTTT. Translation gives CASRSGGANTEAFF.

This clone was found a few times. V usage is TRBV30 and J usage is TRBJ2-1; tentative D call: TRBD1 (6 bases). V was clipped by 1 base and J by 6 bases, with 16 bases between them. The germline CDR1 and CDR2 sequences are GTSNPN and SVGIG (reference sequence). The CDR3 has 15 residues. CDR3 nucleotide sequence: TGTGCCTGGAGTGCGGACAGCCTGAGGGGCAATGAGCAGTTCTTC. Protein: CAWSADSLRGNEQFF.

This clone turned up a few times. The chain has TRBV29-1 and TRBJ1-1; D is perhaps TRBD1 (5 bases). V lost 7 bases and J lost 0, with 12 bases in between. Germline V gives CDR1 SQVTM, CDR2 ANQGSEA. The CDR3 is 13 residues long. CDR3 in amino acids: CSAARGMNTEAFF. CDR3 DNA sequence: TGCAGCGCAGCACGGGGGATGAACACTGAAGCTTTCTTT.

V and J are TRBV6-2 or TRBV6-3 and TRBJ1-2; weak D call: TRBD1 (6 bases). With 5 bases removed from V and 2 bases from J, the gap between germline ends came to 15 bases. Germline V gene lookup returns CDR1 MNHEY and CDR2 SVGEGT. The CDR3 spans 15 residues. This chain's CDR3 is CASSTWTVSNYGYTF. CDR3 coding DNA: TGTGCCAGCAGTACTTGGACAGTCTCCAACTATGGCTACACCTTC.

In this sample, this clone turned up once. CDR3 residues: CASSLLGLEPNEQFF. In DNA, the CDR3 is TGTGCCAGCAGCTTATTGGGACTAGAACCCAATGAGCAGTTCTTC. V usage is TRBV7-8 and J usage is TRBJ2-1; 8 positions match TRBD2. Trimming at V came to 2 bases and at J to 6 bases, leaving 6 bases not matched to a gene. CDR3 size: 15 residues. Germline lookup yields CDR1 SGHVS and CDR2 FQNEAQ.

In nucleotides, the CDR3 is TGTGCCAGCAGCGTAGCTACCACAGGGGACGAGCAGTACTTC. Encoded protein: CASSVATTGDEQYF. This chain connects TRBV9 to TRBJ2-7; 7 bases agree with TRBD1. V lost 0 bases and J lost 5; bases outside the gene matches: 5. CDR3 length: 14 residues. Germline V gene sequence: CDR1 SGDLS, CDR2 YYNGEE.

The rearrangement links TRBV7-2 to TRBJ2-3; D is unclear. The CDR3 runs to 14 residues. V was cut by 1 base and J by 1 base, with 6 bases left in between. In germline, CDR1 is SGHTA, CDR2 FQGNSA. The CDR3 loop is CASSLVARTDTQYF. The CDR3 region has the DNA TGTGCCAGCAGCTTAGTAGCTCGCACAGATACGCAGTATTTT.

This chain uses TRBV12-3 or TRBV12-4 with TRBJ2-1, with 12 bases fitting TRBD2. V trimming: 6 bases; J trimming: 9 bases; junction bases outside the gene matches: 3. The CDR3 has 13 amino acids. The CDR3 protein is CASRTSGSGEQFF. The CDR3 DNA reads TGTGCCAGCAGGACTAGCGGGAGTGGTGAGCAGTTCTTC.

This sequence joins TRBV30 and TRBJ1-1; 7 nucleotides match TRBD1. Germline trimming cut 3 bases from V and 10 bases from J; bases unmatched to any gene: 11. This CDR3 spans 13 amino acids. Per germline, CDR1 GTSNPN and CDR2 SVGIG (reference sequence). The CDR3 sequence is CAWSPVQGDGAFF. CDR3 sequence (DNA): TGTGCCTGGAGCCCAGTGCAGGGGGATGGAGCTTTCTTT.